These 31 T cell receptor beta chains originate from one sample sequenced in a study of blood T cell repertoires in COVID-19. Only in-frame clones appear in the TCRdb table, and some are missing; sequencing was by immunoSEQ multiplex PCR. Of about 150,000 clones in the sample, around 82% were seen once. Sequencing used peripheral blood. The receptors were sampled from a man aged 55 to 70 with COVID-19, enrolled during active disease.

This clone was seen only a few times. J is TRBJ2-7 and V is TRBV18, with 8 bases identical to TRBD2. V gave up 2 bases and J gave up 4 bases; unmatched junction bases: 7. CDR3 length: 15 amino acids. The germline V gene has CDR1 KGHSH and CDR2 LQKENI. CDR3 amino acids: CASSPFSSGSYEQYF. The DNA of the CDR3 is TGTGCCAGCTCACCATTTTCGAGCGGGAGTTACGAGCAGTACTTC. Drawing the rest from reference TRBV18 and TRBJ2-7, the complete variable domain is NAGVMQNPRHLVRRRGQEARLRCSPMKGHSHVYWYRQLPEEGLKFMVYLQKENIIDESGMPKERFSAEFPKEGPSILRIQQVVRGDSAAYFCASSPFSSGSYEQYFGPGTRLTVT.

Only one count was recorded for this clone. V and J are TRBV30 and TRBJ1-5, with D uncertain. Germline values: CDR1 GTSNPN, CDR2 SVGIG (reference sequence). V was pared by 1 base and J by 0 bases, with 16 bases between. The CDR3 totals 17 residues. CDR3 sequence (DNA): TGTGCCTGGAGTGCCGGAGATTTGGGAGGTAGCAATCAGCCCCAGCATTTT. This codes for CAWSAGDLGGSNQPQHF.

The chain recombines TRBV3-1 (or the pseudogene TRBV3-2) with TRBJ1-1; 10 bases line up with TRBD1. This CDR3 comprises 16 residues. The junction had 4 bases not matched to a gene; V was cut back by 1 base and J by 2 bases. CDR1 is LGHDT, CDR2 YNNKEL, per germline (reference sequence). The CDR3 sequence: CASSQGTGGLNTEAFF. The CDR3 DNA reads as TGTGCCAGCAGCCAAGGGACAGGGGGTCTCAACACTGAAGCTTTCTTT.

The V call is TRBV4-3, the J call TRBJ2-5; perhaps TRBD1 as D (5 bases). V was clipped by 2 bases and J by 5 bases, with 15 bases between them. Looked up from germline, CDR1 is LGHNA and CDR2 is YSLEER. The CDR3 has 15 residues. This chain's CDR3 is CASSQRNLRAETQYF. The CDR3 coding sequence is TGCGCCAGCAGCCAACGGAATCTCAGGGCGGAGACCCAGTACTTC.

This chain links TRBV19 with TRBJ1-1, with TRBD1 matching 7 bases. CDR1 and CDR2 from the germline V gene are LNHDA and SQIVND (reference sequence). Unmatched junction bases numbered 6, after V lost 2 bases and J lost 0 bases. The CDR3 runs 16 residues. The CDR3 spells CASSISGTVMNTEAFF. For the CDR3, the DNA is TGTGCCAGTAGTATATCAGGGACAGTCATGAACACTGAAGCTTTCTTT.

V is TRBV6-5 and J is TRBJ2-7, with TRBD2 identical over 10 bases. Losses at the gene ends were 7 bases for V and 2 bases for J; bases not matched to a gene: 5. Looked up from germline, CDR1 is MNHEY and CDR2 is SVGAGI. This CDR3 has 14 residues. This CDR3 is CASMISGGTYEQYF. The CDR3, as DNA: TGTGCCAGCATGATTAGCGGGGGGACCTACGAGCAGTACTTC.

Regarding this clone: The sample contains more than one DNA sequence encoding this CDR3. V gene TRBV14 combines with J gene TRBJ2-2; possibly TRBD2 for D (6 bases). Germline V gene lookup returns CDR1 SGHDN and CDR2 FVKESK. The CDR3 totals 14 residues. Trimming took 1 base from V and 5 from J, leaving 8 bases between them. CDR3 protein: CASSQVRGTGELFF. The CDR3 coding sequence is TGTGCCAGCAGCCAAGTACGGGGGACCGGGGAGCTGTTTTTT.

This chain connects TRBV2 to TRBJ2-5; D is ambiguous. Germline loops: CDR1 SNHLY, CDR2 FYNNEI. The CDR3 spans 11 residues. The V end lost 6 bases, the J end lost 9 bases, and 11 bases lay between the germline ends. CDR3 protein: CASRSTVPQYF. CDR3 coding DNA: TGTGCCAGCAGAAGTACTGTCCCCCAGTACTTC.

This sequence joins TRBV6-2 or TRBV6-3 and TRBJ2-5, with 8 bases fitting TRBD2. CDR3 length: 15 residues. CDR1 is MNHEY, CDR2 SVGEGT, per germline. V shed 2 bases and J 4 bases; nucleotides not matched to a gene: 6. The DNA for the CDR3 is TGTGCCAGCAGTTACCCGCGGGGGGCGGGAGAGACCCAGTACTTC. Translation gives CASSYPRGAGETQYF.

The chain has TRBV28 and TRBJ2-3; 12 bases fit TRBD2. Germline V gene sequence: CDR1 MDHEN, CDR2 SYDVKM. J was trimmed by 3 bases and V by 7 bases; bases with no gene match: 5. CDR3 size: 15 residues. CDR3 nucleotide sequence: TGTGCCAGCAAACTAGCGGGAGGTAAAACAGATACGCAGTATTTT. Translating gives CASKLAGGKTDTQYF.

The V and J genes are TRBV19 and TRBJ1-1; the match to TRBD1 covers 8 bases. V trimming: 6 bases; J trimming: 2 bases; junction bases outside the gene matches: 5. CDR1 LNHDA and CDR2 SQIVND come from the germline V gene (reference sequence). The CDR3 extends over 14 amino acids. CDR3: CASRKDRGNTEAFF. In nucleotides, the CDR3 is TGTGCCAGTAGGAAAGACAGGGGAAACACTGAAGCTTTCTTT.

This clone was observed a few times. At one boundary the junction diverges from the germline segment, which might be a read error. The V and J genes are TRBV19 and TRBJ2-7, with 9 bases identical to TRBD1. The V gene's germline CDR1 is LNHDA and CDR2 SQIVND (reference sequence). The CDR3 contains 15 residues. Here the CDR3 DNA reads TGTGCCAGCAGTACCGACAGGGGGATATCCTACGAGCAGTACTTC. Its protein is CASSTDRGISYEQYF.

This clone was detected once. At one boundary the junction diverges from the germline segment, which might be a read error. V usage is TRBV11-2 and J usage is TRBJ1-2, with no clear D. There are 11 residues in the CDR3. Per germline, CDR1 SGHAT and CDR2 FQNNGV. CDR3 sequence: CASSLLGDVKF. CDR3 bases: TGTGCCAGCAGCTTACTCGGGGATGTTAAATTC. Full variable domain (rest looked up from reference TRBV11-2 and TRBJ1-2): EAGVAQSPRYKIIEKRQSVAFWCNPISGHATLYWYQQILGQGPKLLIQFQNNGVVDDSQLPKDRFSAERLKGVDSTLKIQPAKLEDSAVYLCASSLLGDVKFGSGTRLTVV.

The V call is TRBV5-5, the J call TRBJ2-4; TRBD2 matches 10 bases. The CDR3 is 19 residues long. The J segment lost 0 bases and the V segment lost 0 bases, leaving 9 bases of the junction unmatched. Germline V gene sequence: CDR1 SGHKS, CDR2 YYEKEE (reference sequence). CDR3 residues: CASSLGGTSVPAAKNIQYF. The CDR3 DNA sequence: TGTGCCAGCAGCTTGGGTGGGACTAGCGTCCCTGCAGCCAAAAACATTCAGTACTTC.

The chain is built from TRBV7-8 and TRBJ1-1, with 7 bases matching TRBD1. Trimming at V came to 2 bases and at J to 5 bases, leaving 8 bases not matched to a gene. Germline values: CDR1 SGHVS, CDR2 FQNEAQ. The CDR3 is 15 amino acids. CDR3 DNA sequence: TGTGCCAGCAGCTTATCGATCGGACAGGCAACTGAAGCTTTCTTT. Translating gives CASSLSIGQATEAFF.

V and J are TRBV9 and TRBJ1-1, with a weak D call TRBD1 (6 bases). The germline CDR1 and CDR2 sequences are SGDLS and YYNGEE. The CDR3 is 16 residues long. V was cut by 4 bases and J by 1 base, with 17 bases left in between. The CDR3 region is CASSPRVGTPNTEAFF. CDR3 sequence (DNA): TGTGCCAGCAGCCCGCGAGTCGGGACACCGAACACTGAAGCTTTCTTT.

The chain employs TRBV12-3 or TRBV12-4 and TRBJ1-6; D unclear. The V gene lost 4 bases and the J gene lost 5 bases, with 6 bases spanning the gap. CDR3 size: 13 residues. CDR3 nucleotide sequence: TGTGCCAGCAGTTCGGCGGATAATTCACCCCTCCACTTT. It encodes CASSSADNSPLHF.

The V gene is TRBV7-9, the J gene TRBJ2-3; TRBD2 matches 9 bases. Germline CDR1 reads SEHNR; CDR2 reads FQNEAQ (reference sequence). V shed 6 bases and J 0 bases; nucleotides not matched to a gene: 7. The length of the CDR3 is 16 residues. CDR3: CASSSGSLYSTDTQYF. The CDR3 DNA sequence: TGTGCCAGCAGTAGCGGGAGCCTTTATAGCACAGATACGCAGTATTTT.

The V call is TRBV18, the J call TRBJ1-2, with 8 bases that match TRBD1. This CDR3 spans 12 amino acids. Germline V gene sequence: CDR1 KGHSH, CDR2 LQKENI. Trimming at V came to 4 bases and at J to 7 bases, leaving 2 bases not matched to a gene. CDR3 sequence reads: CASSQGQGGYTF. The DNA for the CDR3 is TGTGCCAGCTCACAAGGACAGGGTGGCTACACCTTC.

V usage is TRBV5-1 and J usage is TRBJ2-5; D call uncertain. V dropped 5 bases and J dropped 5 bases, with 7 bases sitting between them. The CDR3 has 11 amino acids. CDR1 and CDR2 (germline): SGHRS, YFSETQ. CDR3 residues: CASRALETQYF. As DNA, the CDR3 is TGCGCCAGCAGGGCTCTGGAGACCCAGTACTTC.

The genes are TRBV11-2 and TRBJ2-3, with D tentatively TRBD2 (6 bases). Per germline, CDR1 SGHAT and CDR2 FQNNGV. Trimming shortened V by 3 bases and J by 4 bases, and 11 bases separated the two germline ends. This CDR3 has 14 residues. CDR3 residues: CASSFAERADTQYF. The CDR3 DNA sequence: TGTGCCAGCAGCTTTGCAGAGCGGGCAGATACGCAGTATTTT. Complete variable domain (other parts from reference TRBV11-2 and TRBJ2-3): EAGVAQSPRYKIIEKRQSVAFWCNPISGHATLYWYQQILGQGPKLLIQFQNNGVVDDSQLPKDRFSAERLKGVDSTLKIQPAKLEDSAVYLCASSFAERADTQYFGPGTRLTVL.

The chain is built from TRBV18 and TRBJ2-2; 8 nucleotides align to TRBD1. With 2 bases clipped from V and 0 bases from J, the junction kept 8 bases outside the gene matches. The V gene's germline CDR1 is KGHSH and CDR2 LQKENI. This CDR3 comprises 18 residues. The DNA for the CDR3 is TGTGCCAGCTCACCAAGTGACAGGGGCGTTACGAACACCGGGGAGCTGTTTTTT. Translating it yields CASSPSDRGVTNTGELFF.

V is TRBV20-1 and J is TRBJ2-1; D is undetermined. Trimming pared 6 bases from V and 5 bases from J, leaving 8 bases between. This CDR3 has 11 amino acids. CDR1 DFQATT and CDR2 SNEGSKA come from the germline V gene (reference sequence). CDR3 sequence reads: CSAARNNEQFF. The CDR3 bases are TGCAGTGCCGCGCGGAACAATGAGCAGTTCTTC.

This clone was seen a few times. This chain links TRBV7-3 with TRBJ2-1, with D maybe TRBD1 (7 bases). V gave up 5 bases and J gave up 4 bases, with 18 bases separating them. Germline CDR1 is SGHTA and CDR2 is FQGTGA. The CDR3 spans 16 residues. The CDR3: CASSLRPQGGYNEQFF. CDR3 nucleotides: TGTGCCAGCAGCCTCCGGCCTCAGGGGGGATACAATGAGCAGTTCTTC.

The chain has TRBV7-2 and TRBJ1-5; D remains ambiguous. The CDR3 has 13 amino acids. Germline CDR1 and CDR2: SGHTA and FQGNSA. Trimming removed 5 bases at V and 7 bases at J, with 12 bases between. The CDR3 coding sequence is TGTGCCAGCAGCGCTTTCATGAGCCAGCCCCAGCATTTT. It specifies CASSAFMSQPQHF. The full variable domain, in which reference TRBV7-2 and TRBJ1-5 provide the parts outside the CDR3, is GAGVSQSPSNKVTEKGKDVELRCDPISGHTALYWYRQSLGQGLEFLIYFQGNSAPDKSGLPSDRFSAERTGGSVSTLTIQRTQQEDSAVYLCASSAFMSQPQHFGDGTRLSIL.

This clone was recorded a few times. This chain links TRBV7-6 with TRBJ2-1, with 10 bases matching TRBD1. J lost 7 bases, V lost 2 bases, and 5 bases had no gene match. The CDR3 sequence is 15 residues long. Germline values: CDR1 SGHVS, CDR2 FNYEAQ. CDR3 bases: TGTGCCAGCAGCTTAATGACAGGGGGCAGGAATGAGCAGTTCTTC. Its translation: CASSLMTGGRNEQFF.

The gene calls are TRBV2 and TRBJ2-6; weak D call: TRBD1 (5 bases). The germline V and J ends were trimmed by 9 bases and 0 bases, with 15 bases remaining between them. The germline V gene encodes CDR1 SNHLY and CDR2 FYNNEI. CDR3 size: 16 residues. CDR3 in amino acids: CASVDSLHSGANVLTF. As DNA, the CDR3 is TGTGCCAGTGTAGACAGCCTACACTCTGGGGCCAACGTCCTGACTTTC.

CDR3 DNA sequence: TGTGCCAGCAGTTGGCCAGGGTTGAACACTGAAGCTTTCTTT. Amino acid sequence: CASSWPGLNTEAFF. V usage is TRBV28 and J usage is TRBJ1-1, with a tentative D call TRBD1 (5 bases). Between the trimmed V and J ends, which lost 4 bases and 0 bases, there was a span of 9 bases. The CDR3 totals 14 residues. The germline CDR1 and CDR2 sequences are MDHEN and SYDVKM.

The rearrangement uses TRBV9 and TRBJ2-1, with 8 bases that match TRBD2. The ends lost 0 bases at V and 5 bases at J; junction bases unmatched: 10. CDR3 length equals 17 residues. Germline values: CDR1 SGDLS, CDR2 YYNGEE. The DNA for the CDR3 is TGTGCCAGCAGCGTAGGCATGGAGCGGGGGATACACAATGAGCAGTTCTTC. Its translation: CASSVGMERGIHNEQFF.

The chain couples TRBV28 to TRBJ1-1; TRBD1 matches 8 bases. The CDR3 has 13 residues. V shed 7 bases, J shed 4 bases, and the junction held 5 bases outside the gene matches. Germline V gives CDR1 MDHEN, CDR2 SYDVKM. The CDR3 is CASTRGQSTEAFF. CDR3 bases: TGTGCCAGCACCAGGGGGCAGAGCACTGAAGCTTTCTTT.

The chain employs TRBV6-5 and TRBJ1-1, with a tentative D call TRBD1 (6 bases). V gave up 6 bases and J gave up 1 base, with 12 bases separating them. CDR1 is MNHEY, CDR2 SVGAGI, per germline. The CDR3 has 14 residues. The CDR3 spells CASRTQGPNTEAFF. In nucleotides, the CDR3 is TGTGCCAGCAGGACACAGGGCCCGAACACTGAAGCTTTCTTT.